Listed here are 14 T cell receptor beta chains from one sample, sequenced in a study of T cell responses to AZD1222 COVID-19 vaccine (dated by TCRdb to about 2021). The time point label, as the study defines it: baseline before first vaccination. The receptor library was made with the immunoSEQ multiplex PCR assay. The immuneACCESS repertoire file appears here via TCRdb, limited to in-frame rearrangements. These files lack a portion of the clones; in checked studies, under half of the deficit traces to unresolved V genes, and the cause of the others is not known. For this sample the table gives roughly 100,000 clones, of which over 70% were detected only once. Together, the top ten hold 20% of the sample. The source material was peripheral blood, sampled on day 0 of AZD1222 vaccination. These receptor sequences come from an adult in good health.

This CDR3 reads CASSPTEGLDTQYF. The CDR3 region has the DNA TGTGCCAGCTCACCTACGGAGGGCCTGGATACGCAGTATTTT. The rearrangement joins TRBV18 to TRBJ2-3; a weak D match, TRBD2 (6 bases). CDR1 KGHSH and CDR2 LQKENI come from the germline V gene. This CDR3 is 14 amino acids long. V gave up 3 bases and J gave up 6 bases, with 13 bases separating them.

CDR3 sequence (DNA): TGTGCCAGCAGTTTGGAGGGTAATGGAAACACCATATATTTT. It translates to CASSLEGNGNTIYF. This sequence joins TRBV6-5 and TRBJ1-3; D gene uncertain. CDR1 MNHEY and CDR2 SVGAGI come from the germline V gene. This CDR3 has 14 residues. V dropped 4 bases and J dropped 3 bases, with 10 bases sitting between them.

This chain connects TRBV10-3 to TRBJ2-5, with 11 bases matching TRBD2. Germline V lookup: CDR1 ENHRY, CDR2 SYGVKD. The CDR3 contains 12 residues. With 10 bases clipped from V and 4 bases from J, the junction kept 2 bases outside the gene matches. CDR3 region: CASGTSGETQYF. For the CDR3, the DNA is TGTGCCAGTGGGACTAGCGGAGAGACCCAGTACTTC.

CDR3 residues: CASSEETTGELFF. The CDR3 DNA sequence: TGTGCCAGCAGCGAGGAGACCACCGGGGAGCTGTTTTTT. This rearrangement joins TRBV9 to TRBJ2-2; D not resolved. Germline V gene sequence: CDR1 SGDLS, CDR2 YYNGEE. Trimming removed 3 bases at V and 4 bases at J, with 7 bases between. The CDR3 length is 13 residues.

The chain joins TRBV3-1 (or the pseudogene TRBV3-2) to TRBJ1-5; D is perhaps TRBD1 (5 bases). The ends were cut back, 0 bases at V and 2 bases at J, with 8 bases in the middle. This CDR3 contains 15 residues. Germline V gene sequence: CDR1 LGHDT, CDR2 YNNKEL (reference sequence). This CDR3 reads CASSQEWGGNQPQHF. The CDR3 nucleotides read TGTGCCAGCAGCCAAGAGTGGGGGGGCAATCAGCCCCAGCATTTT.

The V gene is TRBV7-3, the J gene TRBJ1-6; unclear D gene. The CDR3 loop spans 15 amino acids. Trimming took off 2 bases at V and 8 bases at J, with 13 bases between the two ends. The germline gives CDR1 SGHTA, CDR2 FQGTGA. The CDR3 reads CASSLQAGGDSPLHF. CDR3 bases: TGTGCCAGCAGCTTACAGGCAGGCGGTGATTCACCCCTCCACTTT.

This clone was observed a few times. V gene TRBV7-2 combines with J gene TRBJ1-1, with TRBD1 matching 7 bases. The V gene end was trimmed by 6 bases and the J gene end by 1 base; junction bases not matched to a gene: 5. Germline CDR1 reads SGHTA; CDR2 reads FQGNSA. CDR3 size: 14 residues. CDR3 DNA: TGTGCCAGCAGTTCCGACAGGGAGAACACTGAAGCTTTCTTT. Protein: CASSSDRENTEAFF.

This clone is a singleton in its sample. The rearrangement uses TRBV15 and TRBJ2-1, with 8 bases that match TRBD1. J lost 7 bases, V lost 0 bases, and 8 bases had no gene match. The CDR3 has 16 residues. Germline CDR1 reads LNHNV; CDR2 reads YYDKDF (reference sequence). The CDR3 here is CATSRDRGQVSNEQFF. CDR3 bases: TGTGCCACCAGCAGAGATAGGGGACAGGTATCAAATGAGCAGTTCTTC.

The V call is TRBV11-2, the J call TRBJ2-5; D remains ambiguous. The CDR3 contains 14 residues. Germline lookup yields CDR1 SGHAT and CDR2 FQNNGV. Trimming stripped 1 base from V and 1 base from J, with 7 bases between. This CDR3 reads CASSLGWSQETQYF. The CDR3 coding sequence is TGTGCCAGCAGCTTAGGGTGGTCCCAAGAGACCCAGTACTTC. The whole variable domain, remainder taken from reference TRBV11-2 and TRBJ2-5, is EAGVAQSPRYKIIEKRQSVAFWCNPISGHATLYWYQQILGQGPKLLIQFQNNGVVDDSQLPKDRFSAERLKGVDSTLKIQPAKLEDSAVYLCASSLGWSQETQYFGPGTRLLVL.

The chain links TRBV28 to TRBJ1-1; D is uncertain. Germline CDR1 is MDHEN and CDR2 is SYDVKM. V was pared by 6 bases and J by 1 base, with 9 bases between. The CDR3 spans 13 residues. The DNA for the CDR3 is TGTGCCAGCAGCCTTAACCGGAACACTGAAGCTTTCTTT. Protein product: CASSLNRNTEAFF.

The chain employs TRBV12-3 or TRBV12-4 and TRBJ1-2; 9 nucleotides line up with TRBD1. The CDR3 is made up of 13 amino acids. Germline trimming cut 5 bases from V and 5 bases from J; bases unmatched to any gene: 3. The CDR3 DNA reads as TGTGCCAGCAGTCAGGACAGGGGATATGGCTACACCTTC. It is translated as CASSQDRGYGYTF.

A few counts support this clone. The V call is TRBV11-2, the J call TRBJ2-1; D call uncertain. Germline V lookup: CDR1 SGHAT, CDR2 FQNNGV. This CDR3 is 13 amino acids long. V was shortened by 3 bases and J by 2 bases, with 5 bases between the two germline ends. Here the CDR3 DNA reads TGTGCCAGCAGCTTGGGAACCTACAATGAGCAGTTCTTC. Translating gives CASSLGTYNEQFF.

The rearrangement joins TRBV27 to TRBJ1-1; D remains ambiguous. The CDR3 loop spans 14 amino acids. Germline assignment: CDR1 MNHEY and CDR2 SMNVEV (reference sequence). V was pared by 8 bases and J by 1 base, with 14 bases between. CDR3 DNA sequence: TGTGCCAGCTCCCCCGCCCGGGAGAACACTGAAGCTTTCTTT. It encodes CASSPARENTEAFF.

The genes are TRBV19 and TRBJ1-2; no clear D. Germline V gives CDR1 LNHDA, CDR2 SQIVND (reference sequence). This CDR3 contains 13 residues. V lost 7 bases and J lost 4, with 13 bases in between. The CDR3 region is CASTRAVGYGYTF. CDR3 bases: TGTGCCAGTACCAGAGCGGTGGGCTATGGCTACACCTTC. Filled out from reference TRBV19 and TRBJ1-2, the complete variable domain reads DGGITQSPKYLFRKEGQNVTLSCEQNLNHDAMYWYRQDPGQGLRLIYYSQIVNDFQKGDIAEGYSVSREKKESFPLTVTSAQKNPTAFYLCASTRAVGYGYTFGSGTRLTVV.